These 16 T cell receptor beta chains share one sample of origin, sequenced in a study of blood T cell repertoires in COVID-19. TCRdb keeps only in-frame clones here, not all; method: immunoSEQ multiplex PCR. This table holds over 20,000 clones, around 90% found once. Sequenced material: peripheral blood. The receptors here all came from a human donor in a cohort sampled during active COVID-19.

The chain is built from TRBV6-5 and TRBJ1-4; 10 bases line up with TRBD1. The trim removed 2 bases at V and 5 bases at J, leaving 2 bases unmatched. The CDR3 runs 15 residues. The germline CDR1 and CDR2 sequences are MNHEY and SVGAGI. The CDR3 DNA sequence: TGTGCCAGCAGTTACGGGACAGGGGTCAATGAAAAACTGTTTTTT. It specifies CASSYGTGVNEKLFF.

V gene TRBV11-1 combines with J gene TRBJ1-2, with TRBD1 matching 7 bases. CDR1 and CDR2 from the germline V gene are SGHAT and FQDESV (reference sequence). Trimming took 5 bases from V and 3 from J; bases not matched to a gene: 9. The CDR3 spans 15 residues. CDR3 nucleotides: TGTGCCAGCAGCCAGCAACAGGGGAAGGACTATGGCTACACCTTC. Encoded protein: CASSQQQGKDYGYTF.

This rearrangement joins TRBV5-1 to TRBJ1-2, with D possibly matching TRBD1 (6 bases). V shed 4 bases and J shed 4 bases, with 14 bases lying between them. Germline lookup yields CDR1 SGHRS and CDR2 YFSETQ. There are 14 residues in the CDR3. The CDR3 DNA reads TGCGCCAGCAGCACCCCGGACAGATCCTATGGCTACACCTTC. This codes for CASSTPDRSYGYTF.

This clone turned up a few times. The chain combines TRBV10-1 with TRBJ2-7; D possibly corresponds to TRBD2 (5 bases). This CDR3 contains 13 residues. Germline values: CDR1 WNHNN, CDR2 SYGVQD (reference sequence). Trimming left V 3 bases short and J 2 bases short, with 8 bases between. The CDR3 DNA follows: TGCGCCAGCAGTGACGGACTGACCTACGAGCAGTACTTC. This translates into CASSDGLTYEQYF.

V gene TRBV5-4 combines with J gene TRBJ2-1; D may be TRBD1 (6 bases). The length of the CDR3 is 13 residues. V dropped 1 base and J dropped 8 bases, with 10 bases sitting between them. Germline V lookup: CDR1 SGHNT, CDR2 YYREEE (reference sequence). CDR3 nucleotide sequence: TGTGCCAGCAGCTTGCTGGGGGCGGATGAGCAGTTCTTC. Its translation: CASSLLGADEQFF.

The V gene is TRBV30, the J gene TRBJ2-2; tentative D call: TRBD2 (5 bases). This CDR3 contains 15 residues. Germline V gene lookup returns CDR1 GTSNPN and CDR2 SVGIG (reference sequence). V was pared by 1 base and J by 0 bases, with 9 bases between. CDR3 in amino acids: CAWSERGPNTGELFF. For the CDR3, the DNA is TGTGCCTGGAGTGAGCGCGGGCCGAACACCGGGGAGCTGTTTTTT. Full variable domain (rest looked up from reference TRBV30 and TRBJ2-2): SQTIHQWPATLVQPVGSPLSLECTVEGTSNPNLYWYRQAAGRGLQLLFYSVGIGQISSEVPQNLSASRPQDRQFILSSKKLLLSDSGFYLCAWSERGPNTGELFFGEGSRLTVL.

CDR3 DNA sequence: TGTGCCAGTAGTATCTCTTGGCGGGACAATGAGCAGTTCTTC. Its protein product is CASSISWRDNEQFF. The chain recombines TRBV19 with TRBJ2-1, with a tentative D call TRBD2 (5 bases). Germline V gives CDR1 LNHDA, CDR2 SQIVND (reference sequence). V was shortened by 3 bases and J by 5 bases, with 11 bases between the two germline ends. CDR3 length equals 14 residues.

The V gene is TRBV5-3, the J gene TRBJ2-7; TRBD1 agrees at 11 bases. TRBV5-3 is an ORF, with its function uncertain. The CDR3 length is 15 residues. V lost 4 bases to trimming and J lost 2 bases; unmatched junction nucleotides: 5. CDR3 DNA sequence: TGTGCCAGAAGCACGGGACAGGGGGATCCCTACGAGCAGTACTTC. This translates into CARSTGQGDPYEQYF.

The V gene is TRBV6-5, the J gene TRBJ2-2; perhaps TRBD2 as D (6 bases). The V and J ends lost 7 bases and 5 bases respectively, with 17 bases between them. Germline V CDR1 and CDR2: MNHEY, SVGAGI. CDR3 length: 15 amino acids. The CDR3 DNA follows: TGTGCCAGCACCCACGAGGCGGGGTTGACCGGGGAGCTGTTTTTT. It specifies CASTHEAGLTGELFF.

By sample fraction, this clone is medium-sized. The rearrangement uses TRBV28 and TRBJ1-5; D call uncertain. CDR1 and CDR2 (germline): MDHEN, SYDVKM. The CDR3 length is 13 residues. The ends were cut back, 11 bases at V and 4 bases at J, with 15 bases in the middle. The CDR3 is CAGQHRGNQPQHF. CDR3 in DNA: TGTGCCGGCCAACACCGGGGTAATCAGCCCCAGCATTTT. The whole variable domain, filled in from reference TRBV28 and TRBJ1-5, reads DVKVTQSSRYLVKRTGEKVFLECVQDMDHENMFWYRQDPGLGLRLIYFSYDVKMKEKGDIPEGYSVSREKKERFSLILESASTNQTSMYLCAGQHRGNQPQHFGDGTRLSIL.

CDR3: CASSQEKVLAGVYNEQFF. CDR3 DNA: TGCGCCAGCAGCCAAGAAAAGGTCCTAGCGGGAGTCTACAATGAGCAGTTCTTC. The gene calls are TRBV4-1 and TRBJ2-1, with 10 bases aligning to TRBD2. V shed 0 bases and J 3 bases; nucleotides not matched to a gene: 8. Germline assignment: CDR1 MGHRA and CDR2 YSYEKL. The CDR3 is made up of 18 amino acids.

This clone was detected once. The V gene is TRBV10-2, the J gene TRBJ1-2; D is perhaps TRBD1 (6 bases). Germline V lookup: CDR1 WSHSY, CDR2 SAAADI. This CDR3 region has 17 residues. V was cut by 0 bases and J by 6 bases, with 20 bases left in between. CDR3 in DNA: TGCGCCAGCAGTGAGTCGATTGTGGGAAACAGGGTAAATGGCTACACCTTC. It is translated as CASSESIVGNRVNGYTF.

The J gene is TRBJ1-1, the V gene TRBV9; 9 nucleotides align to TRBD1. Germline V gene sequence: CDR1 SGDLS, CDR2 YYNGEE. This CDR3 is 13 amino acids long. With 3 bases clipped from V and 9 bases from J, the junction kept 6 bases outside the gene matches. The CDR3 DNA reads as TGTGCCAGCAGCGGTTCAGGACAGGGGAAAGCTTTCTTT. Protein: CASSGSGQGKAFF.

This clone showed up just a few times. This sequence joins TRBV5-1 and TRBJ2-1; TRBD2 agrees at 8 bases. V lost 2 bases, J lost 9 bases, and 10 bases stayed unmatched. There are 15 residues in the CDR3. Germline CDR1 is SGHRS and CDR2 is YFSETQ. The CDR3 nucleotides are TGCGCCAGCAGCTTAGAGCTAGCGGGTAGTGTTGAGCAGTTCTTC. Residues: CASSLELAGSVEQFF.

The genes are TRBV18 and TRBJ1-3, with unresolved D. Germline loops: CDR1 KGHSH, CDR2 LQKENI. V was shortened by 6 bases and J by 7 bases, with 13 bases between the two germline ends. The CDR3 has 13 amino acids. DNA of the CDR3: TGTGCCAGCTCTCGATTAGACGGGAACACCATATATTTT. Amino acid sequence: CASSRLDGNTIYF.

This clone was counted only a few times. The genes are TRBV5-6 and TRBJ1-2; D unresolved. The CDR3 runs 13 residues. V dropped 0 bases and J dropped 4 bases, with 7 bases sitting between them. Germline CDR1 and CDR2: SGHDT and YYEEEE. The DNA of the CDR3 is TGTGCCAGCAGCTTGGGGAGGTTCTATGGCTACACCTTC. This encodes CASSLGRFYGYTF.